This T cell receptor beta chain was captured by sequencing in a study of T-cell memory formation after mild COVID-19. Barcoded TCR alpha and TCR beta cDNA libraries with UMIs came from 5'RACE using constant-segment primers. TCRdb itself ran the 5' RACE reads through MiXCR, one entry per CDR3 protein. The data show about 190,000 distinct CDR3 sequences, about 20% seen once. CDR3 length: 13 residues. The V end lost 8 bases, the J end lost 6 bases, and 13 bases lay between the germline ends. The V call is TRBV12-3 or TRBV12-4, the J call TRBJ2-2; D possibly corresponds to TRBD1 (5 bases). This sequence was found in an adult woman who had mild COVID-19 (a few samples of this study predate the infection). Cell type and time point are not known. The sample consisted of PBMCs or a T cell subset sorted from them (not recorded which). The CDR3 DNA sequence: TGTGCCAGCCCCAGGGTCGTCCCCGGGGAGCTGTTTTTT. It is translated as CASPRVVPGELFF.